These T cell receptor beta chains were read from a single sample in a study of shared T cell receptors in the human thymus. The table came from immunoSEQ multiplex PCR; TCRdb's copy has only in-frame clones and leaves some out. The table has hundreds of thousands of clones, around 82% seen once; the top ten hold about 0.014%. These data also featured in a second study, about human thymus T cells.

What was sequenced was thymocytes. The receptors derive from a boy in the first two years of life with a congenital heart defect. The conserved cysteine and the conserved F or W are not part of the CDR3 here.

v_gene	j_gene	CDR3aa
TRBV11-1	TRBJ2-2	ASSFPRGGELF
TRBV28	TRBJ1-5	ASSQRRRDRGSNQPQH
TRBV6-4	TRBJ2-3	ASSDLAGGRADTQY
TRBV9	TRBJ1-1	ASSATDRRGTEAF
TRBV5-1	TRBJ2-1	ASSFSGPSSYNEQF
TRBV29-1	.	SVVAGEGNEQY
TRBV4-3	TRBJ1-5	ASSRDREAQPQH
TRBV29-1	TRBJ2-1	SVERTRNNEQF
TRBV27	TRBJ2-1	ASSHRGGIYNEQF
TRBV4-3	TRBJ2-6	ASSRKNTGTGKTGANVLT
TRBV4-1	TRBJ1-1	ASSRGVGGGDLVGTEAF
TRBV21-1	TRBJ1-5	ASSKTGPRYNQPQH
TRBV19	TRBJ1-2	ASSRQGSNGYT
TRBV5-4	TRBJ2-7	ASSLRASSGYSYEQY
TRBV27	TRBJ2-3	ASSLSRRFTTDTQY
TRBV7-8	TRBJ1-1	ASSLTGTGTEAF
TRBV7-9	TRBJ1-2	ASSDPTGYGYT
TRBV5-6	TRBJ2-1	ASSFVLAGASGGGEQF
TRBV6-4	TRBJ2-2	ASSDSSGTIGELF
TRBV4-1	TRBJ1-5	ASSQGRTGVGTEDSNQPQH
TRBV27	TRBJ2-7	ASSPLLGGGYEQY
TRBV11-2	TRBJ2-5	ASNSVNWETQY
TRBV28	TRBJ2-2	ASSSYFATGELF
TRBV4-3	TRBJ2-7	ASSQEYGTGAYEQY
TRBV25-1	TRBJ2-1	ASSGRGERTSYNEQF
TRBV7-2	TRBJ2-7	ASSLGAGFYEQY
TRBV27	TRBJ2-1	ASIGRVYNEQF
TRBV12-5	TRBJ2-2	ASGLVPGEANTGELF
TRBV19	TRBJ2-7	ASSEGRTLAPAGYFYEQY
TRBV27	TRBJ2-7	ASSSRVTHEQY
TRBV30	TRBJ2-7	AWSRGQEQY
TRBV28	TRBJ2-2	ASRGRGSVRTGELF
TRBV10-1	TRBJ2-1	ASSETPRLAPYNEQF
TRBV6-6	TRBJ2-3	ASSYFLAGAKDTQY
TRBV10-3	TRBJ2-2	AISESLQGWNTGELF
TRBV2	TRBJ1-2	ASTERDRGALGYT
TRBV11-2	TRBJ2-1	ASSLDRPGYSLSYNEQF
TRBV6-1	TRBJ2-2	ASSEASGTMDTGELF
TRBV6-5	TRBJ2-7	ASSYSSGGEQY
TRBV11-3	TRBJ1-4	ASSLRGSEKLF
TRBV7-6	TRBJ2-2	ASSTGTGNTGELF
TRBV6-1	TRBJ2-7	ASRSGSSSYEQY
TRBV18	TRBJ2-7	ASSPPRGPRNEQY
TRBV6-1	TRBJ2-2	ASSDWGQNTGELF
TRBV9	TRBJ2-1	ASSAPTGKYYNEQF
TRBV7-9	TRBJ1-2	ASSPGDRDYGYT
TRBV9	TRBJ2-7	ASSVSRGPSYEQY
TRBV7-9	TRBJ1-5	ASSPGGDRGNQPQH
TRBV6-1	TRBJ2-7	ASSELYAGVRNEQY
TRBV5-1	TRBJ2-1	ASSHTPGDEQF
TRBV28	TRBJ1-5	ASNTSGADNQPQH
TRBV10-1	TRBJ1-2	ASSESAGGALYGYT
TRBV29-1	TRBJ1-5	SVAEGAGGDQPQH
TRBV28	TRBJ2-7	ASSLGRDRGPEQY
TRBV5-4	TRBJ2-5	ASSLVSEETQY
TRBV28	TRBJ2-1	ASSRGTGSYNEQF
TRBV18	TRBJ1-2	ASSPDREVGYT
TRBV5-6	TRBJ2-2	ASSPGGALNTGELF
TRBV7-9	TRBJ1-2	ASSPLSHT